Below, 28 T cell receptor beta chains from the same sample are listed, as sequenced in a study of graft-versus-host responses after intestinal transplantation. The data were produced by immunoSEQ multiplex PCR, yet TCRdb's version contains in-frame clones alone and is incomplete. Found here are about 93,000 clones, 90% to 95% of them singletons; the top ten hold less than 0.5%. For these receptors, no antigen is known. Sample: unstimulated CD8+ T cells sorted from spleen or lymph node cells, taken before intestinal transplant. The receptors originated from a human donor who received an intestinal transplant.

The chain employs TRBV11-2 and TRBJ1-1; 8 nucleotides agree with TRBD1. Germline V gene data show CDR1 as SGHAT and CDR2 as FQNNGV. Trimming at V came to 5 bases and at J to 5 bases, leaving 10 bases not matched to a gene. The CDR3 sequence is 15 residues long. The CDR3 is CASSADRGKGTEAFF. Written as DNA, the CDR3 is TGTGCCAGCAGCGCCGACAGGGGTAAGGGGACTGAAGCTTTCTTT.

V gene TRBV9 combines with J gene TRBJ2-3, with D tentatively TRBD2 (6 bases). The CDR3 covers 16 residues. V lost 3 bases to trimming and J lost 0 bases, with 14 bases between them. Per the germline V gene, CDR1 is SGDLS and CDR2 is YYNGEE. CDR3: CASSGGRRTSTDTQYF. For the CDR3, the DNA is TGTGCCAGCAGCGGTGGGAGGAGAACTAGCACAGATACGCAGTATTTT.

The chain couples TRBV27 to TRBJ1-1; D is unclear. V lost 0 bases, J lost 4 bases, and 6 bases lay in between. In germline, CDR1 is MNHEY, CDR2 SMNVEV (reference sequence). CDR3 length equals 13 residues. For the CDR3, the DNA is TGTGCCAGCAGTTTATCAGTAGTCACTGAAGCTTTCTTT. This sequence encodes CASSLSVVTEAFF.

V usage is TRBV19 and J usage is TRBJ2-7; TRBD2 matches 11 bases. Germline values: CDR1 LNHDA, CDR2 SQIVND (reference sequence). This CDR3 comprises 18 residues. J was trimmed by 3 bases and V by 3 bases; bases with no gene match: 13. The CDR3 DNA follows: TGTGCCAGTAGTATCACCGGGACTAGCGGAGGGCCTTACTACGAGCAGTACTTC. Translated, it gives CASSITGTSGGPYYEQYF. The whole variable domain, remainder taken from reference TRBV19 and TRBJ2-7, is DGGITQSPKYLFRKEGQNVTLSCEQNLNHDAMYWYRQDPGQGLRLIYYSQIVNDFQKGDIAEGYSVSREKKESFPLTVTSAQKNPTAFYLCASSITGTSGGPYYEQYFGPGTRLTVT.

This clone showed up just once. The V and J genes are TRBV19 and TRBJ2-1, with no clear D. The length of the CDR3 is 13 residues. Germline V gene lookup returns CDR1 LNHDA and CDR2 SQIVND (reference sequence). V shed 2 bases and J shed 4 bases, with 6 bases lying between them. Here the CDR3 reads CASSINFYNEQFF. As DNA, the CDR3 is TGTGCCAGTAGTATAAACTTTTACAATGAGCAGTTCTTC.

This clone was seen only once. V usage is TRBV5-6 and J usage is TRBJ2-3; D is uncertain. The CDR3 runs 13 residues. Germline lookup yields CDR1 SGHDT and CDR2 YYEEEE. With 0 bases removed from V and 4 bases from J, the gap between germline ends came to 6 bases. This CDR3 is CASSLDSPDTQYF. The DNA for the CDR3 is TGTGCCAGCAGCTTGGACAGTCCAGATACGCAGTATTTT.

In DNA form, the CDR3 reads TGTGCCAGCAGCCCTCACTCGGGGGACTACAATGAGCAGTTCTTC. Amino acids: CASSPHSGDYNEQFF. The chain recombines TRBV7-7 with TRBJ2-1; possible D gene TRBD2, 6 bases. V lost 5 bases to trimming and J lost 3 bases, with 14 bases between them. In germline, CDR1 is SSHAT, CDR2 FNYEAQ (reference sequence). CDR3 length: 15 amino acids.

The V gene is TRBV7-9, the J gene TRBJ1-3; D call uncertain. This CDR3 has 14 residues. V lost 5 bases, J lost 3 bases, and 11 bases lay in between. From germline, CDR1 is SEHNR and CDR2 FQNEAQ (reference sequence). In DNA, the CDR3 is TGTGCCAGCAGCGGAACGGGGTTTGGAAACACCATATATTTT. It is translated as CASSGTGFGNTIYF.

This sequence joins TRBV27 and TRBJ2-7; 10 positions agree with TRBD2. V lost 8 bases and J lost 3; bases outside the gene matches: 7. This CDR3 comprises 14 residues. Germline V gene sequence: CDR1 MNHEY, CDR2 SMNVEV (reference sequence). CDR3 sequence (DNA): TGTGCCAGCGGACGGACTAGCGGAATCTACGAGCAGTACTTC. Protein sequence: CASGRTSGIYEQYF.

The chain recombines TRBV19 with TRBJ2-1, with 7 bases identical to TRBD1. This CDR3 is built from 13 residues. CDR1 LNHDA and CDR2 SQIVND come from the germline V gene (reference sequence). Germline trimming cut 6 bases from V and 9 bases from J; bases unmatched to any gene: 8. The CDR3 nucleotides are TGTGCCAGTAGCCCAACAGGGGCCGGTGAGCAGTTCTTC. It specifies CASSPTGAGEQFF.

The chain recombines TRBV7-3 with TRBJ2-1; 7 nucleotides agree with TRBD1. Per the germline V gene, CDR1 is SGHTA and CDR2 is FQGTGA. The CDR3 contains 13 residues. The V segment lost 1 base and the J segment 14 bases; nucleotides outside the gene matches: 8. Written as DNA, the CDR3 is TGTGCCAGCAGCTTAATGCCCGGGACAGCCGAGTTCTTC. This gives the protein CASSLMPGTAEFF.

The V and J genes are TRBV4-1 and TRBJ2-7; TRBD2 is a possible D gene (6 bases). CDR3 length: 14 residues. Germline V gene lookup returns CDR1 MGHRA and CDR2 YSYEKL. Trimming cost V 0 bases and J 6 bases, with 12 bases left between them. Here the CDR3 reads CASSQDRDSPEQYF. The DNA of the CDR3 is TGCGCCAGCAGCCAAGATCGGGACTCCCCCGAGCAGTACTTC.

The J gene is TRBJ1-5, the V gene TRBV19, with TRBD1 as a possible D gene (6 bases). Trimming removed 2 bases at V and 0 bases at J, with 17 bases between. Germline assignment: CDR1 LNHDA and CDR2 SQIVND (reference sequence). The CDR3 consists of 18 residues. The CDR3: CASSIMSQGRYSNQPQHF. The CDR3 DNA is TGTGCCAGTAGTATAATGAGTCAGGGGAGATATAGCAATCAGCCCCAGCATTTT.

This chain joins TRBV4-2 and TRBJ2-7, with D possibly being TRBD1 (5 bases). The CDR3 is 16 residues long. V lost 5 bases and J lost 3, with 20 bases in between. Germline CDR1 reads LGHNA; CDR2 reads YNFKEQ. The CDR3 sequence is CASSGEYRPGGYEQYF. CDR3 bases: TGTGCCAGCAGCGGGGAATACAGGCCGGGCGGCTACGAGCAGTACTTC.

The genes are TRBV5-4 and TRBJ2-7; 9 bases agree with TRBD2. The CDR3 extends over 17 amino acids. V lost 2 bases, J lost 0 bases, and 9 bases stayed unmatched. The germline CDR1 and CDR2 sequences are SGHNT and YYREEE (reference sequence). CDR3 DNA: TGTGCCAGCAGCTTCGGCCTAGCGGGGAAGAGCTCCTACGAGCAGTACTTC. The encoded protein is CASSFGLAGKSSYEQYF.

This clone was recorded once. In DNA form, the CDR3 reads TGTGCCAGCAGCCCAGGGACAGTAAAAGAGACCCAGTACTTC. Protein: CASSPGTVKETQYF. The chain uses TRBV7-3 and TRBJ2-5, with TRBD1 matching over 7 bases. Germline V gene sequence: CDR1 SGHTA, CDR2 FQGTGA. The V segment lost 5 bases and the J segment 3 bases; nucleotides outside the gene matches: 6. This CDR3 spans 14 amino acids.

The chain has TRBV30 and TRBJ1-2; 9 positions agree with TRBD1. This CDR3 is built from 14 residues. CDR1 and CDR2 (germline): GTSNPN, SVGIG (reference sequence). The junction had 9 bases not matched to a gene; V was cut back by 2 bases and J by 8 bases. The CDR3 spells CAWSKPGQGGGYTF. The CDR3 bases are TGTGCCTGGAGTAAACCGGGACAGGGAGGCGGCTACACCTTC.

CDR3 sequence (DNA): TGTGCCAGCAGGGGGGCGGAGGAGCAGTACTTC. Amino acids: CASRGAEEQYF. The chain has TRBV7-2 and TRBJ2-7, with D possibly being TRBD1 (6 bases). Trimming removed 6 bases from V and 7 bases from J, with 10 bases in between. Germline values: CDR1 SGHTA, CDR2 FQGNSA. The CDR3 has 11 residues.

V usage is TRBV19 and J usage is TRBJ1-2, with TRBD1 identical over 7 bases. The CDR3 runs 15 residues. CDR1 is LNHDA, CDR2 SQIVND, per germline (reference sequence). The junction had 10 bases not matched to a gene; V was cut back by 5 bases and J by 4 bases. The CDR3 sequence is CASSFNEGASYGYTF. CDR3 DNA sequence: TGTGCCAGTAGTTTCAACGAGGGGGCGTCCTATGGCTACACCTTC.

J is TRBJ2-3 and V is TRBV27; 10 positions match TRBD2. Germline V gene lookup returns CDR1 MNHEY and CDR2 SMNVEV (reference sequence). Unmatched junction bases numbered 4, after V lost 5 bases and J lost 2 bases. The CDR3 extends over 15 amino acids. CDR3 nucleotide sequence: TGTGCCAGCAGTCTAACTAGCGGGACCACAGATACGCAGTATTTT. Translating it yields CASSLTSGTTDTQYF.

The chain is built from TRBV2 and TRBJ2-1; 10 nucleotides line up with TRBD1. V was pared by 0 bases and J by 8 bases, with 7 bases of the junction left unmatched. Germline values: CDR1 SNHLY, CDR2 FYNNEI. CDR3 size: 16 residues. CDR3 nucleotides: TGTGCCAGCAGTGAAGCATCGGGACAGGGGAGGTATGAGCAGTTCTTC. Amino acids: CASSEASGQGRYEQFF. The entire variable domain, with the rest obtained from reference TRBV2 and TRBJ2-1, is as follows: EPEVTQTPSHQVTQMGQEVILRCVPISNHLYFYWYRQILGQKVEFLVSFYNNEISEKSEIFDDQFSVERPDGSNFTLKIRSTKLEDSAMYFCASSEASGQGRYEQFFGPGTRLTVL.

The rearrangement uses TRBV4-1 and TRBJ2-1; 14 bases fit TRBD2. Looked up from germline, CDR1 is MGHRA and CDR2 is YSYEKL. CDR3 length: 18 amino acids. The V gene end was trimmed by 4 bases and the J gene end by 5 bases; junction bases not matched to a gene: 10. The CDR3: CASSPAPGLAGVDNEQFF. As DNA, the CDR3 is TGCGCCAGCAGCCCGGCCCCGGGACTAGCGGGGGTTGACAATGAGCAGTTCTTC.

The rearrangement joins TRBV28 to TRBJ1-2; 7 bases map to TRBD1. J lost 0 bases, V lost 5 bases, and 9 bases had no gene match. The CDR3 has 16 amino acids. Germline V lookup: CDR1 MDHEN, CDR2 SYDVKM. The CDR3: CASSPGTVATNYGYTF. In DNA, the CDR3 is TGTGCCAGCAGTCCCGGGACAGTAGCTACTAACTATGGCTACACCTTC.

The chain couples TRBV7-8 to TRBJ1-6; D uncertain. CDR1 and CDR2 (germline): SGHVS, FQNEAQ. This CDR3 has 15 amino acids. Trimming left V 5 bases short and J 3 bases short, with 11 bases between. CDR3 in amino acids: CASSTTQNYNSPLHF. CDR3 DNA sequence: TGTGCCAGCAGCACCACACAGAACTATAATTCACCCCTCCACTTT.

The rearrangement links TRBV19 to TRBJ2-2; 7 positions match TRBD1. V shed 7 bases and J 6 bases; nucleotides not matched to a gene: 8. The length of the CDR3 is 14 residues. Germline-derived CDR1 and CDR2 are LNHDA and SQIVND (reference sequence). The CDR3 DNA is TGTGCCAGTAAAGAGGGGCAGGGGGCCGGGGAGCTGTTTTTT. This gives the protein CASKEGQGAGELFF. Full variable domain (missing parts from reference TRBV19 and TRBJ2-2): DGGITQSPKYLFRKEGQNVTLSCEQNLNHDAMYWYRQDPGQGLRLIYYSQIVNDFQKGDIAEGYSVSREKKESFPLTVTSAQKNPTAFYLCASKEGQGAGELFFGEGSRLTVL.

The chain links TRBV20-1 to TRBJ2-7; tentatively, D is TRBD1 (6 bases). This CDR3 contains 11 residues. Germline lookup yields CDR1 DFQATT and CDR2 SNEGSKA (reference sequence). V was shortened by 6 bases and J by 2 bases, with 8 bases between the two germline ends. In nucleotides, the CDR3 is TGCAGTGCGGCAGGGGCCTACGAGCAGTACTTC. Translated: CSAAGAYEQYF.

The gene calls are TRBV7-8 and TRBJ1-2; 8 bases fit TRBD1. Germline assignment: CDR1 SGHVS and CDR2 FQNEAQ. The CDR3 covers 16 residues. After removal of 1 base from V and 1 base from J, the junction contained 5 bases not matched to a gene. The CDR3 is CASSLGGQDVNYGYTF. The DNA for the CDR3 is TGTGCCAGCAGCTTAGGGGGACAGGACGTTAACTATGGCTACACCTTC.

The genes are TRBV4-1 and TRBJ1-1, with a weak D call TRBD1 (6 bases). This CDR3 region has 13 residues. Germline CDR1 and CDR2: MGHRA and YSYEKL. V shed 3 bases and J shed 7 bases, with 12 bases lying between them. CDR3 loop: CASSQDSADEAFF. Written as DNA, the CDR3 is TGCGCCAGCAGCCAGGACAGTGCCGATGAAGCTTTCTTT.